Sequencing of this TCR delta chain was carried out in a study of delta chains in infants with herpesvirus infections (dated by TCRdb to the early 2020s). Study-level background: From birth, the study prospectively followed a Ugandan infant birth cohort to characterize gammadelta T cell responses to primary cytomegalovirus (CMV) infection. The study searched for a public fetal Vdelta1/Vgamma8 gammadelta TCR clonotype in infants who acquired CMV infection after birth. gammadelta TCRs were sequenced from PBMC of approximately 17 CMV-infected infants (one congenitally infected) and roughly 8 CMV-uninfected infants with enough sample available. Infant blood samples fell into approximate age groups of 1.5, 4, 8 and 12 months. Previously published Belgian fetal and cord blood gammadelta TCR data were added only for comparison and were not generated in this cohort. Here is what the overall study found, with its caveats: In CMV-uninfected infants, the public clonotype might still be present but below the detection limit. Within Vdelta1 cells, the frequency of the public clonotype appeared to be inversely correlated with age at infection and to decay rapidly, seemingly not persisting past roughly two months. Of 18 CMV-infected infants, several carried the public Vdelta1 clonotype: three infants infected postnatally before 120 days of age and the congenitally infected infant. Limitations noted by the authors included a small sample size and a lack of race- or environment-matched controls, because nearly all Ugandans acquire CMV before adulthood. Detection of the public clonotype was limited to the first time point after infection, and the public clonotype was not found in uninfected infants or in infants infected after 120 days.

Library method: RT-PCR. To generate TCR cDNA, PBMC RNA underwent reverse transcription with SuperScript II using gamma-chain- and delta-chain-specific primers. After purification with AMPure XP beads, the cDNA was amplified and indexed with Illumina adapters using the Nextera XT Index Kit. Sequencing of gammadelta TCR libraries was carried out on an Illumina MiSeq using a V2 300-cycle kit. The original methods were these. Using MiXCR v2.1.12, CDR3 sequences were assembled, and reads were mapped onto D, J and V genes obtained from GenBank. Repertoire analyses of the CDR3 clonotypes were performed with VDJtools v1.2.1. Via CATT, TCRdb reprocessed the public reads, and rows with identical DNA were then joined. V and J calls and clone size were set by TCRdb, not the authors. The table for this sample lists about 740 delta-chain clones; under 40% of them were counted only once. Of the sample, roughly 21% falls within the top ten clones.

The CDR3 has 17 amino acids, counting the end cysteine and phenylalanine. Only CDR3 DNA is held: 51 bases, read in frame from base 1. In the germline V gene, CDR1 corresponds to GEAIGNYY and CDR2 to EKD. The germline V end is reduced by 2 bases and the J end by 4 bases; junction bases left unmatched: 3. This clone was observed a few times. Its antigen has not been determined. A far larger clone is one base from this, pointing to a likely read error. This same CDR3 is encoded by further DNA sequences in the sample. In Kampala, Uganda, pregnant women receiving prenatal care were recruited and their infants were enrolled, and documentation of maternal HIV status was required. Home visits to families took place weekly, and collection of infant clinical information, oral swabs and peripheral blood began at 6 weeks of age and was repeated every 4 months after that. Blood was drawn into heparin tubes, and PBMC were isolated via Ficoll-Paque density gradient centrifugation and then cryopreserved.

The rearranged chain carries TRDV2 and TRDJ3; a stretch of 11 junction bases matches TRDD3. Here the sequenced sample was peripheral blood, taken at time point 1 of longitudinal follow-up. The sequence derives from a human donor who was a Ugandan infant, either HIV-exposed or HIV-unexposed (not recorded which). The CDR3 protein is CACDITGGYWDTRQMFF. Read as DNA, the sequence is TGTGCCTGTGACATTACTGGGGGATATTGGGACACCCGACAGATGTTTTTC.